The sequence of this T cell receptor beta chain was determined in a study of cytomegalovirus exposure and HLA in healthy donors. Use of 60 Vbeta and 13 Jbeta primers characterized the PCR. Libraries were prepared by immunoSEQ multiplex PCR; TCRdb keeps only in-frame clonotypes and omits some of them. Of 30,000 to 40,000 clones in the sample, roughly 69% were seen once. All the people who gave samples were healthy bone marrow donors. A few counts support this clone. The CDR3 sequence is 14 residues long. CDR1 SGDLS and CDR2 YYNGEE come from the germline V gene. V lost 3 bases and J lost 11; bases outside the gene matches: 8.

The clonotype comes from a man aged 45-65 years in good health and CMV-seropositive. The chain has TRBV9 and TRBJ1-4; TRBD1 agrees at 9 bases. Sequencing was carried out using PBMCs. The chain's CDR3 is CASSEPGQGAKLFF. DNA of the CDR3: TGTGCCAGCAGCGAACCGGGACAGGGAGCGAAACTGTTTTTT.